Shown below are 13 T cell receptor beta chains from a single sample sequenced in a study of early T cells in non-severe SARS-CoV-2 infection. One entry per CDR3 protein, called by TCRdb with MiXCR from the 5' RACE reads. The sample yields about 17,000 distinct CDR3 sequences, around 6% seen once. Sequencing was performed on whole blood, taken at baseline. The receptors originated from an adult who was a healthcare worker with PCR-confirmed SARS-CoV-2 infection or an uninfected control (not recorded which).

This clonotype was detected a few times. DNA of the CDR3: TGCAGCTCCTCCAGAGGAAGCACAGATACGCAGTATTTT. Its translation is CSSSRGSTDTQYF. The rearrangement links TRBV29-1 to TRBJ2-3; D is unresolved. Germline CDR1 and CDR2: SQVTM and ANQGSEA. The CDR3 spans 13 residues. Trimming cost V 8 bases and J 0 bases, with 12 bases left between them.

This clonotype was counted at least ten times. This chain links TRBV6-2 or TRBV6-3 with TRBJ1-2; D gene unclear. V was shortened by 0 bases and J by 4 bases, with 9 bases between the two germline ends. This CDR3 is built from 14 residues. CDR1 MNHEY and CDR2 SVGEGT come from the germline V gene. The CDR3 spells CASSYSLQIYGYTF. The CDR3 region has the DNA TGTGCCAGCAGTTACTCGCTACAGATCTATGGCTACACCTTC.

This clonotype was seen at least ten times. The gene calls are TRBV5-6 and TRBJ1-5; D unresolved. Germline lookup yields CDR1 SGHDT and CDR2 YYEEEE. The V end was cut by 1 base, the J end by 0 bases, with 8 bases between. This CDR3 comprises 15 residues. CDR3 in amino acids: CASSLFSYSNQPQHF. As DNA, the CDR3 is TGTGCCAGCAGCTTGTTCAGCTATAGCAATCAGCCCCAGCATTTT.

In regard to this clonotype: Being one base from a much bigger clone, this may be a read error. The CDR3 DNA follows: TGTGCCAGCAAGGAGGCAGGCCCGGGGGACTACACCTTC. This gives the protein CASKEAGPGDYTF. This chain links TRBV2 with TRBJ1-2; TRBD1 is a possible D gene (5 bases). Germline CDR1 reads SNHLY; CDR2 reads FYNNEI. Trimming left V 7 bases short and J 10 bases short, with 19 bases between. This CDR3 spans 13 amino acids.

This clonotype showed up many times. The chain couples TRBV6-6 to TRBJ1-1; D gene uncertain. The CDR3 covers 16 residues. The ends were cut back, 0 bases at V and 1 base at J, with 12 bases in the middle. Per the germline V gene, CDR1 is MNHNY and CDR2 is SVGAGI (reference sequence). The CDR3 sequence is CASSYSVGRTNTEAFF. CDR3 DNA sequence: TGTGCCAGCAGTTACTCGGTCGGGCGGACGAACACTGAAGCTTTCTTT.

By sample share, this clonotype is medium-sized. The chain employs TRBV5-6 and TRBJ2-1; 9 positions agree with TRBD2. CDR1 SGHDT and CDR2 YYEEEE come from the germline V gene. The CDR3 loop spans 17 amino acids. V shed 3 bases and J 0 bases; nucleotides not matched to a gene: 7. The CDR3, as DNA: TGTGCCAGCAGCTCTCTAGCGGGGACAAGCTCCTACAATGAGCAGTTCTTC. Its translation: CASSSLAGTSSYNEQFF. Full variable domain (missing parts from reference TRBV5-6 and TRBJ2-1): DAGVTQSPTHLIKTRGQQVTLRCSPKSGHDTVSWYQQALGQGPQFIFQYYEEEERQRGNFPDRFSGHQFPNYSSELNVNALLLGDSALYLCASSSLAGTSSYNEQFFGPGTRLTVL.

This clonotype has ten or more counts. This CDR3 is CASGQNKNIQYF. CDR3 DNA: TGTGCCAGTGGACAGAACAAAAACATTCAGTACTTC. This sequence joins TRBV19 and TRBJ2-4, with a weak D call TRBD1 (6 bases). V gave up 8 bases and J gave up 3 bases, with 8 bases separating them. The CDR3 spans 12 residues. Per germline, CDR1 LNHDA and CDR2 SQIVND (reference sequence).

There are a few counts of this clonotype. This chain joins TRBV20-1 and TRBJ1-1, with 7 nucleotides matching TRBD1. Germline V gene lookup returns CDR1 DFQATT and CDR2 SNEGSKA (reference sequence). The CDR3 has 16 residues. J lost 5 bases, V lost 5 bases, and 17 bases had no gene match. The CDR3 here is CSASALQGGAGTEAFF. CDR3 bases: TGCAGTGCTTCCGCTCTCCAGGGGGGGGCAGGGACTGAAGCTTTCTTT.

This clonotype was detected ten times or more. The chain is built from TRBV7-2 and TRBJ2-7; no reliable D call. CDR1 is SGHTA, CDR2 FQGNSA, per germline. CDR3 length: 15 residues. V lost 3 bases and J lost 6, with 18 bases in between. The CDR3 loop reads CASSFGPSPSVEQYF. The CDR3 DNA sequence: TGTGCCAGCAGCTTCGGCCCCTCCCCCAGCGTCGAGCAGTACTTC. Full variable domain (missing parts from reference TRBV7-2 and TRBJ2-7): GAGVSQSPSNKVTEKGKDVELRCDPISGHTALYWYRQSLGQGLEFLIYFQGNSAPDKSGLPSDRFSAERTGGSVSTLTIQRTQQEDSAVYLCASSFGPSPSVEQYFGPGTRLTVT.

In this sample, this clonotype is medium-sized. The CDR3 here is CASSDDTENTEAFF. The DNA of the CDR3 is TGTGCCAGCAGTGACGACACAGAGAACACTGAAGCTTTCTTT. The chain joins TRBV6-4 to TRBJ1-1, with no clear D. Deletions cut 2 bases from V and 1 base from J, with 8 bases between. CDR3 length: 14 residues. Germline lookup yields CDR1 MRHNA and CDR2 SNTAGT.

This clonotype was seen ten or more times. This chain uses TRBV6-4 with TRBJ2-1; a weak D match, TRBD2 (5 bases). The V end was cut by 4 bases, the J end by 0 bases, with 7 bases between. The germline V gene encodes CDR1 MRHNA and CDR2 SNTAGT. CDR3 length: 14 residues. CDR3 DNA sequence: TGTGCCAGCAGTGCTGAGGGCTCCTACAATGAGCAGTTCTTC. Translated, it gives CASSAEGSYNEQFF.

The gene calls are TRBV12-3 or TRBV12-4 and TRBJ1-5; D unresolved. The CDR3 totals 15 residues. The V end lost 6 bases, the J end lost 3 bases, and 15 bases lay between the germline ends. CDR3 protein: CASSAQNMVNQPQHF. The DNA for the CDR3 is TGTGCCAGCAGCGCACAAAACATGGTCAATCAGCCCCAGCATTTT.

This clonotype was observed many times. The rearrangement links TRBV29-1 to TRBJ1-2; maybe TRBD1 (6 bases). Trimming cost V 4 bases and J 6 bases, with 12 bases left between them. CDR3 length equals 12 residues. Germline V lookup: CDR1 SQVTM, CDR2 ANQGSEA. This CDR3 reads CSVVRGQDGYTF. DNA of the CDR3: TGCAGCGTTGTTCGGGGGCAGGATGGCTACACCTTC. Full variable domain (rest looked up from reference TRBV29-1 and TRBJ1-2): SAVISQKPSRDICQRGTSLTIQCQVDSQVTMMFWYRQQPGQSLTLIATANQGSEATYESGFVIDKFPISRPNLTFSTLTVSNMSPEDSSIYLCSVVRGQDGYTFGSGTRLTVV.